The table lists the clone carrying this TCR beta chain with a few counts. The antigen is not known. The method was immunoSEQ multiplex PCR; TCRdb's version includes in-frame clones alone and lacks a portion of them. Of around 20,000 clones listed, about nine tenths were seen once; the top ten hold approximately 2.7%. This sample is part of a study of T cells in localized non-small cell lung cancer. General study findings and limits: The study found T cell clonality highest in uninvolved adjacent lung, above tumor.

The CDR3 runs to 16 residues. The germline CDR1 and CDR2 sequences are LGHNA and YNFKEQ. The ends were cut back, 0 bases at V and 4 bases at J, with 10 bases in the middle. The gene calls are TRBV4-2 and TRBJ2-6; tentative D call: TRBD2 (7 bases). This TCR was recovered from a woman aged 35 to 70 with stage I lung adenocarcinoma. The input for sequencing was peripheral blood, taken before any cancer treatment. DNA of the CDR3: TGTGCCAGCAGCCAAGATGGGGGGGCCGGGGCCAACGTCCTGACTTTC. Residues: CASSQDGGAGANVLTF.